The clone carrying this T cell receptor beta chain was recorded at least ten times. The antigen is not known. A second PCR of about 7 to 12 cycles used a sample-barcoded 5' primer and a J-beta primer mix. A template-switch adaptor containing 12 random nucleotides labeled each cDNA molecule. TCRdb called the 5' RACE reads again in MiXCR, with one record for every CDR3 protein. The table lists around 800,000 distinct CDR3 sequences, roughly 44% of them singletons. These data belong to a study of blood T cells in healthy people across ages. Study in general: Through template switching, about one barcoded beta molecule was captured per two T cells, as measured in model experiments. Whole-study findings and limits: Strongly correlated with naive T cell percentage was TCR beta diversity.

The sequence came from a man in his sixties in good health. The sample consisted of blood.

The CDR3 DNA is TGTGCCAGCAGCGACAGGGTCAATGAGCAGTTCTTC. This translates into CASSDRVNEQFF. The chain is built from TRBV11-1 and TRBJ2-1; 7 nucleotides line up with TRBD1. The junction had 1 base not matched to a gene; V was cut back by 5 bases and J by 6 bases. The CDR3 totals 12 residues. CDR1 is SGHAT, CDR2 FQDESV, per germline (reference sequence).